These 9 T cell receptor beta chains were sequenced from one sample in a study of cytomegalovirus exposure and HLA in healthy donors. 60 Vbeta and 13 Jbeta primers were used in PCR. Profiled with immunoSEQ multiplex PCR; TCRdb holds only in-frame clones, not every one. The sample lists some 130,000 clones, roughly 9.6% occurring once. Sequencing was carried out using PBMCs. These TCRs come from a woman aged 35 to 49 in good health and CMV-seropositive.

This rearrangement joins TRBV5-1 to TRBJ2-3; 7 bases agree with TRBD2. V lost 0 bases and J lost 2; bases outside the gene matches: 3. The CDR3 sequence is 15 residues long. Germline V gene data show CDR1 as SGHRS and CDR2 as YFSETQ. This CDR3 is CASSLGGGVTDTQYF. Written as DNA, the CDR3 is TGCGCCAGCAGCTTGGGGGGGGGAGTCACAGATACGCAGTATTTT.

The chain is built from TRBV11-3 and TRBJ2-5; TRBD1 agrees at 8 bases. The CDR3 is made up of 16 amino acids. Germline-derived CDR1 and CDR2 are SGHNT and YENEEA. Trimming at V came to 5 bases and at J to 4 bases, leaving 12 bases not matched to a gene. This chain's CDR3 is CASSPYLDRGGETQYF. DNA for the CDR3: TGTGCCAGCAGCCCTTACCTAGACAGGGGAGGAGAGACCCAGTACTTC.

This clone was seen more than once but under ten times. This sequence joins TRBV6-5 and TRBJ1-5, with 10 bases aligning to TRBD1. This CDR3 contains 14 residues. Germline V gene data show CDR1 as MNHEY and CDR2 as SVGAGI. J gave up 5 bases and V 5 bases, and 3 bases lay outside the gene matches. The chain's CDR3 is CASSPTGGYQPQHF. CDR3 DNA: TGTGCCAGCAGTCCGACAGGGGGCTATCAGCCCCAGCATTTT.

The chain uses TRBV5-1 and TRBJ2-7; 7 bases line up with TRBD1. Germline CDR1 is SGHRS and CDR2 is YFSETQ. The CDR3 has 16 amino acids. Trimming took 1 base from V and 2 from J; bases not matched to a gene: 9. The CDR3 region has the DNA TGCGCCAGCAGCTTGAGACAGGGCGGAAGACCCTACGAGCAGTACTTC. Its translation: CASSLRQGGRPYEQYF.

The J gene is TRBJ2-7, the V gene TRBV5-1, with 9 bases identical to TRBD2. V was clipped by 1 base and J by 2 bases; unmatched bases: 4. The CDR3 runs 15 residues. Germline V gene sequence: CDR1 SGHRS, CDR2 YFSETQ. CDR3 nucleotide sequence: TGCGCCAGCAGCTTGATGGCGGGGGGGCCCTACGAGCAGTACTTC. Its protein product is CASSLMAGGPYEQYF.

This clone was detected only a few times. The chain has TRBV19 and TRBJ1-4; D might be TRBD1 (5 bases). Germline CDR1 LNHDA, CDR2 SQIVND (reference sequence). The CDR3 runs 14 residues. Trimming removed 6 bases at V and 7 bases at J, with 15 bases between. The DNA of the CDR3 is TGTGCCAGTAGAAACGCCCAGGGAGGTGAAAAACTGTTTTTT. Translation: CASRNAQGGEKLFF.

In this sample, this clone turned up a few times. This sequence joins TRBV5-6 and TRBJ1-2, with 7 nucleotides matching TRBD1. CDR1 and CDR2 from the germline V gene are SGHDT and YYEEEE. V lost 4 bases, J lost 4 bases, and 7 bases stayed unmatched. CDR3 length equals 14 residues. The CDR3, as DNA: TGTGCCAGCAGCCCGCGGGACAGCCTCTATGGCTACACCTTC. As protein: CASSPRDSLYGYTF.

A few counts support this clone. The V call is TRBV4-1, the J call TRBJ2-3; D may be TRBD1 (6 bases). Germline CDR1 and CDR2: MGHRA and YSYEKL. Trimming pared 3 bases from V and 5 bases from J, leaving 9 bases between. This CDR3 is 13 amino acids long. The CDR3 spells CASSQSRGDTQYF. In nucleotides, the CDR3 is TGCGCCAGCAGCCAGAGCAGGGGAGATACGCAGTATTTT.

The chain couples TRBV2 to TRBJ2-1; 8 nucleotides agree with TRBD1. In germline, CDR1 is SNHLY, CDR2 FYNNEI. Trimming at V came to 8 bases and at J to 7 bases, leaving 10 bases not matched to a gene. This CDR3 region has 14 residues. CDR3 amino acids: CASLERQGLNEQFF. CDR3 bases: TGTGCCAGCCTCGAGAGACAGGGGTTGAATGAGCAGTTCTTC.